This TCR beta chain came from a study of cytomegalovirus exposure and HLA in healthy donors. Notes on the study in general: In vitro testing confirmed a few CMV-associated chains as specific for CMV antigens. Later analysis suggested most CMV-associated TCR beta chains were HLA-restricted. It was 164 TCR beta chains that were listed as cytomegalovirus-associated.

Primers: 60 Vbeta forward and 13 Jbeta reverse. Profiled with immunoSEQ multiplex PCR; TCRdb holds only in-frame clones, not every one. In the table there are some 150,000 clones, around 78% of which are singletons. Details on this clone: The antigen remains unidentified.

This CDR3 contains 12 residues. Deletions cut 6 bases from V and 13 bases from J, with 16 bases between. Germline V gene lookup returns CDR1 SGHTA and CDR2 FQGNSA. Healthy bone marrow donors made up the cohort. This TCR was sampled from a woman aged 25 to 39 in good health and CMV-seropositive. Input material: PBMCs. The rearrangement joins TRBV7-2 to TRBJ1-5; a possible D gene is TRBD1 (6 bases). The CDR3 sequence is CASRRGTGHQHF. The CDR3 nucleotides read TGTGCCAGCAGGAGGGGAACAGGGCATCAGCATTTT.